This T cell receptor (beta chain) derives from a study of cytomegalovirus exposure and HLA in healthy donors. From the approximately 120-subject validation cohort, which was separate from the approximately 670-subject first cohort, the donors were drawn. Libraries were prepared by immunoSEQ multiplex PCR; TCRdb keeps only in-frame clonotypes and omits some of them. The data show some 130,000 clones, about 88% seen once. The CDR3 contains 18 residues. The germline V gene encodes CDR1 SGHRS and CDR2 YFSETQ. V lost 4 bases and J lost 13, with 35 bases in between. This clonotype originated in a woman under 30 in good health and CMV-seronegative. Material: PBMCs. V and J are TRBV5-1 and TRBJ1-1; a weak D match, TRBD1 (6 bases). The CDR3 DNA follows: TGCGCCAGCAGCCCAAGACAGGCTCTAGAGATGGGCGCCTCGAGAAATTTCTTT. It yields the protein CASSPRQALEMGASRNFF.